This section outlines one T cell receptor (beta chain) sequence together with its context. Germline V gene sequence: CDR1 MNHNY, CDR2 SVGAGI (reference sequence). The CDR3 totals 14 residues. Between the trimmed V and J ends, which lost 7 bases and 5 bases, there was a span of 14 bases. The data are from a study of OX40 agonist ivuxolimab in advanced cancers. TCRdb's copy holds only in-frame clones and misses some; the assay was immunoSEQ multiplex PCR. The sample lists around 45,000 clones, about 88% occurring once. V gene TRBV6-6 combines with J gene TRBJ2-2; D might be TRBD2 (6 bases). The source was CD4+ or CD8+ T cells sorted from blood, collected in a trial of the OX40 agonist ivuxolimab. This TCR was recovered from an adult with an advanced solid tumor such as melanoma, head and neck, liver or kidney cancer. The CDR3 spells CASKSMRETGELFF. CDR3 sequence (DNA): TGTGCCAGCAAGTCGATGCGGGAAACCGGGGAGCTGTTTTTT.